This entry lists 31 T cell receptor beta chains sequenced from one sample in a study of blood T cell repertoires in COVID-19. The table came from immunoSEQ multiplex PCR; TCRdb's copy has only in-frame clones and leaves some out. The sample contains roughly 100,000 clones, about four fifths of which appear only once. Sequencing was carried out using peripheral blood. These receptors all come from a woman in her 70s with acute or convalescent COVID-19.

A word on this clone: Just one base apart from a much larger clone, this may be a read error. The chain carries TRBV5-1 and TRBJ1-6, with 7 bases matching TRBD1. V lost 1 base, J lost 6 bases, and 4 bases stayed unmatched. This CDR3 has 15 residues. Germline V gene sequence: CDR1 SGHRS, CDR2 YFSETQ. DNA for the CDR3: TGCGCCAGCAGCTTGTGGGCAGGGGGTAATTCACCCCTCCACTTT. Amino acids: CASSLWAGGNSPLHF.

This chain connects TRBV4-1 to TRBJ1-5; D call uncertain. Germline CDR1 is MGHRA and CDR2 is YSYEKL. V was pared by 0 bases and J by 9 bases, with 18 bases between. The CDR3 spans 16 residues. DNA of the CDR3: TGCGCCAGCAGCCAAGAGGGTTCGGTAGGGAGTCTGCCCCAGCATTTT. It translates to CASSQEGSVGSLPQHF.

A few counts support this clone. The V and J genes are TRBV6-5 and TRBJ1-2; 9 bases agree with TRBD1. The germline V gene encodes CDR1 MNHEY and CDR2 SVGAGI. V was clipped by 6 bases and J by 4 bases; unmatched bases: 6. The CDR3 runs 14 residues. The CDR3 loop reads CASRGGQGSYGYTF. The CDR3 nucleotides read TGTGCCAGCAGAGGCGGACAGGGGTCCTATGGCTACACCTTC.

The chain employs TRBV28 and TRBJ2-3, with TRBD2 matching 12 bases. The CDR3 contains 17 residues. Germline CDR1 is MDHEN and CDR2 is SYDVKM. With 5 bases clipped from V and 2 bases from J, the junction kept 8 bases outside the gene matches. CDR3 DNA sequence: TGTGCCAGCAGTCAACTAGCGGGAGGACACCTCACAGATACGCAGTATTTT. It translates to CASSQLAGGHLTDTQYF.

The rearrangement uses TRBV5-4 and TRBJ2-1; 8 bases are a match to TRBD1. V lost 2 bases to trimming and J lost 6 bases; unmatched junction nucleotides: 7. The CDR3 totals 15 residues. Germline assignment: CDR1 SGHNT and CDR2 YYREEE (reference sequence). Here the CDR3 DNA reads TGTGCCAGCAGCTTAAGGACAGGGTTGGTCAATGAGCAGTTCTTC. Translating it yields CASSLRTGLVNEQFF.

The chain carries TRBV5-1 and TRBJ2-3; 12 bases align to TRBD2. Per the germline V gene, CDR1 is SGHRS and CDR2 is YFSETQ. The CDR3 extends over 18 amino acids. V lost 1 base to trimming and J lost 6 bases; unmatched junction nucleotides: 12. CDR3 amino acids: CASSLIPLAGGPGDTQYF. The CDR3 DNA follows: TGCGCCAGCAGCTTGATTCCACTAGCGGGGGGCCCAGGGGATACGCAGTATTTT.

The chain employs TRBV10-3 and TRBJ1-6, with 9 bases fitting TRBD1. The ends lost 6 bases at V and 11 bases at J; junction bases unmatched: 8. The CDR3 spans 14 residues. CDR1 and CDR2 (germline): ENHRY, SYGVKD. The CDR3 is CAISLGTGLAPLHF. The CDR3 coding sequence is TGTGCCATCAGCCTTGGGACAGGGTTGGCACCCCTCCACTTT.

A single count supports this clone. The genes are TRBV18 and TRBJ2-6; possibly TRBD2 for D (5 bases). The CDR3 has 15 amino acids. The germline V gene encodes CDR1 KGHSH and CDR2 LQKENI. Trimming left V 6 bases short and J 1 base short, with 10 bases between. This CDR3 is CASSLPGSGANVLTF. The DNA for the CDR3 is TGTGCCAGCTCTCTCCCGGGGTCTGGGGCCAACGTCCTGACTTTC.

The CDR3 region has the DNA TGTGCCAGCAGTTACCCCCAGCGGAGCACAGATACGCAGTATTTT. This translates into CASSYPQRSTDTQYF. The chain carries TRBV6-5 and TRBJ2-3; tentatively, D is TRBD2 (5 bases). The V and J ends lost 2 bases and 0 bases respectively, with 9 bases between them. This CDR3 has 15 amino acids. The V gene's germline CDR1 is MNHEY and CDR2 SVGAGI.

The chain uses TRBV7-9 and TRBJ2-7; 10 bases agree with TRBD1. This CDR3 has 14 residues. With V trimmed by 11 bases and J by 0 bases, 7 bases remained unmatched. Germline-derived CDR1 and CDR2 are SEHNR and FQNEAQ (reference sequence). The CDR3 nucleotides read TGTGCCGTCCTGGGACAGGGGTTCTCCTACGAGCAGTACTTC. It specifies CAVLGQGFSYEQYF.

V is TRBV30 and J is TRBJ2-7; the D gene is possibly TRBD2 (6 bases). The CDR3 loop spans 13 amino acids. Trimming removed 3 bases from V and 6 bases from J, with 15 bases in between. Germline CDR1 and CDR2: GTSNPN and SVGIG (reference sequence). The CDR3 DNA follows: TGTGCCTGGAGGCCGGACTACTACTCCGAGCAGTACTTC. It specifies CAWRPDYYSEQYF.

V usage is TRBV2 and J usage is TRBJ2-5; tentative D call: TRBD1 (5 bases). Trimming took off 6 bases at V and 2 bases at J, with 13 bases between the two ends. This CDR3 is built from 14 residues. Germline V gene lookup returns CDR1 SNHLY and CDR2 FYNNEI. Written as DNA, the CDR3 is TGTGCCAGCAGACCCACAGGCTTACAAGAGACCCAGTACTTC. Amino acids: CASRPTGLQETQYF.

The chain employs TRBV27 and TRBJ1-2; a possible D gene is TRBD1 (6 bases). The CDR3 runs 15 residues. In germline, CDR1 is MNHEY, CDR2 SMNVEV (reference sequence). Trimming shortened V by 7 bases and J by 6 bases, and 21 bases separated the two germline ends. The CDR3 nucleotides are TGTGCCAGCAAGGCCCCATCGGGGGGGGCGGATGGCTACACCTTC. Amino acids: CASKAPSGGADGYTF.

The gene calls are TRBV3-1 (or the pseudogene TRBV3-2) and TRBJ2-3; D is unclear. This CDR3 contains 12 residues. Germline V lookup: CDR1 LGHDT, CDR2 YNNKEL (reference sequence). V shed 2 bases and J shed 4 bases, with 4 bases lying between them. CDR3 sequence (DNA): TGTGCCAGCAGCCAACTATCAGATACGCAGTATTTT. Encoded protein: CASSQLSDTQYF.

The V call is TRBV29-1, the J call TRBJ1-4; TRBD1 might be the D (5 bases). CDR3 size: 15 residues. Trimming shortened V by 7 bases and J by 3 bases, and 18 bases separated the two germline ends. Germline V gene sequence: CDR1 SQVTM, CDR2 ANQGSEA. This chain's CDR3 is CSAAITGTPNEKLFF. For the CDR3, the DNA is TGCAGCGCCGCGATAACAGGCACACCTAATGAAAAACTGTTTTTT.

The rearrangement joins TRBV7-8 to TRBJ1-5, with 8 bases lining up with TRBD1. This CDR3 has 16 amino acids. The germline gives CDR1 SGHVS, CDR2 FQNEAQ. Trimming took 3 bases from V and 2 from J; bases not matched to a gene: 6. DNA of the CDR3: TGTGCCAGCAGCTTGCAACCGGGACAGGGCAATCAGCCCCAGCATTTT. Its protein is CASSLQPGQGNQPQHF.

CDR3 nucleotides: TGTGCCAGCAGCTCAGACGGAGCTAACTATGGCTACACCTTC. Translated: CASSSDGANYGYTF. This chain connects TRBV7-9 to TRBJ1-2; no reliable D call. Trimming took off 4 bases at V and 0 bases at J, with 9 bases between the two ends. In germline, CDR1 is SEHNR, CDR2 FQNEAQ (reference sequence). The CDR3 is 14 residues long.

The CDR3 bases are TGTGCCAGCAGTATACAGACGGGAGAAAAACTGTTTTTT. It translates to CASSIQTGEKLFF. The V gene is TRBV12-3 or TRBV12-4, the J gene TRBJ1-4; D gene uncertain. The CDR3 length is 13 residues. Trimming removed 5 bases at V and 8 bases at J, with 12 bases between.

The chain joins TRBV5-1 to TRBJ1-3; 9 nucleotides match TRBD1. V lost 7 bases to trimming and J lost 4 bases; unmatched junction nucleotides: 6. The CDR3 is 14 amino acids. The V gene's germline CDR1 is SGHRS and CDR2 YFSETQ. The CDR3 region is CASGTGFSGNTIYF. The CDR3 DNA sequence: TGCGCCAGCGGGACAGGGTTTTCAGGAAACACCATATATTTT.

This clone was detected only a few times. The CDR3 DNA reads TGTGCCACCAGCAGAGGTGGGACTAGCTCGAATGAGCAGTTCTTC. It encodes CATSRGGTSSNEQFF. The chain carries TRBV15 and TRBJ2-1; 9 bases map to TRBD2. This CDR3 comprises 15 residues. J lost 7 bases, V lost 1 base, and 5 bases had no gene match. CDR1 is LNHNV and CDR2 is YYDKDF in the germline V gene (reference sequence).

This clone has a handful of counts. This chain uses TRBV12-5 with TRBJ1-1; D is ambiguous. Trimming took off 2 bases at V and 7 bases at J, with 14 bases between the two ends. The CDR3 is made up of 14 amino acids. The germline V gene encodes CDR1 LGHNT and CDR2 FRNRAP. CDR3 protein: CASGLSALRVEAFF. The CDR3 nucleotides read TGTGCTAGTGGTTTGTCGGCTCTTCGGGTTGAAGCTTTCTTT. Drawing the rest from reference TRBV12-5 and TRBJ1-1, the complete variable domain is DARVTQTPRHKVTEMGQEVTMRCQPILGHNTVFWYRQTMMQGLELLAYFRNRAPLDDSGMPKDRFSAEMPDATLATLKIQPSEPRDSAVYFCASGLSALRVEAFFGQGTRLTVV.

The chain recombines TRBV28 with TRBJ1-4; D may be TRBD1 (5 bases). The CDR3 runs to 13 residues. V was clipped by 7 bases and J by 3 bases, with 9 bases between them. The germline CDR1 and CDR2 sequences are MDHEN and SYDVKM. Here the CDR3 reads CASTSGANEKLFF. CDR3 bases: TGTGCCAGCACCTCGGGGGCTAATGAAAAACTGTTTTTT.

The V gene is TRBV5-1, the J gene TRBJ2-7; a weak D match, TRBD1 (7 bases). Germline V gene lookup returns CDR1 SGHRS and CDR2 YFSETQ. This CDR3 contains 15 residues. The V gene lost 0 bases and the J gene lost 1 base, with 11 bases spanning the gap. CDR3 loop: CASSLDPGGSYEQYF. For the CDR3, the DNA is TGCGCCAGCAGCTTGGATCCAGGGGGGTCCTACGAGCAGTACTTC.

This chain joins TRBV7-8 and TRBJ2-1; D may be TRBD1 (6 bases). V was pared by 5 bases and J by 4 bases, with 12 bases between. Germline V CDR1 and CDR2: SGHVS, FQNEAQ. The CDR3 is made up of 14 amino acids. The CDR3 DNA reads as TGTGCCAGCAGCCCCTACAGGGCGTACAATGAGCAGTTCTTC. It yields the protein CASSPYRAYNEQFF.

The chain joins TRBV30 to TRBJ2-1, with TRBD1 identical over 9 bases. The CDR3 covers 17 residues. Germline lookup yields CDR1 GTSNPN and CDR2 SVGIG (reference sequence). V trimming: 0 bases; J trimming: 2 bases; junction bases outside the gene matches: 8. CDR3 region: CAWSVRVGQGPYNEQFF. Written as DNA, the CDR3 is TGTGCCTGGAGTGTACGAGTGGGACAGGGCCCCTACAATGAGCAGTTCTTC.

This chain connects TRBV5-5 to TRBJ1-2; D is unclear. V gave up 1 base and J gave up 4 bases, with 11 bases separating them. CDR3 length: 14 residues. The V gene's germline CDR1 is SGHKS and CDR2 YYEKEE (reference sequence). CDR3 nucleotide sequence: TGTGCCAGCAGCTTGTTTGGGCCGTCCTATGGCTACACCTTC. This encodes CASSLFGPSYGYTF.

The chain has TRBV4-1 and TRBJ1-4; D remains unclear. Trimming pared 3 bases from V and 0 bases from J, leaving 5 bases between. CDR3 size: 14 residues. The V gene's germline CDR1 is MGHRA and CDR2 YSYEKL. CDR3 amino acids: CASSQGATNEKLFF. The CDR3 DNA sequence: TGCGCCAGCAGCCAGGGCGCAACTAATGAAAAACTGTTTTTT.

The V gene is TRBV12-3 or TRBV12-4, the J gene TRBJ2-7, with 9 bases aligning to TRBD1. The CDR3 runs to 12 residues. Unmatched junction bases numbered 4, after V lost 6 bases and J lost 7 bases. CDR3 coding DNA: TGTGCCAGCAGCCTGACAGGGGGGGAGCAGTACTTC. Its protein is CASSLTGGEQYF.

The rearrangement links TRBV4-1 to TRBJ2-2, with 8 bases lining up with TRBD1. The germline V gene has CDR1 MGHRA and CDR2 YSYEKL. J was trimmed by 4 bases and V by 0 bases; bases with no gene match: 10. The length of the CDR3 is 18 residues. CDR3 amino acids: CASSQEIGQGAGTGELFF. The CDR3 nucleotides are TGCGCCAGCAGCCAAGAAATTGGACAGGGTGCGGGCACCGGGGAGCTGTTTTTT.

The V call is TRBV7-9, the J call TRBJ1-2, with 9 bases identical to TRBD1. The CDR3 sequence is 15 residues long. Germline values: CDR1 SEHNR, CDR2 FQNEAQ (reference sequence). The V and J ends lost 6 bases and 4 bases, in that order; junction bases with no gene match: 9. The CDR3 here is CASRNPGQGPYGYTF. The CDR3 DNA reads TGTGCCAGCAGAAACCCGGGACAGGGCCCCTATGGCTACACCTTC.

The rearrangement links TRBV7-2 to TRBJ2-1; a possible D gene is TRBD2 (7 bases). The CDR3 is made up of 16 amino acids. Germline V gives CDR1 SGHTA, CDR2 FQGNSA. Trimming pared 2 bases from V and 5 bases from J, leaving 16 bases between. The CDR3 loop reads CASSLYRGGAHNEQFF. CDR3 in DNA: TGTGCCAGCAGCTTATACCGAGGGGGGGCCCACAATGAGCAGTTCTTC.